This T cell receptor beta chain was recorded in a study of T-cell reconstitution after alpha-beta-depleted transplantation in children. Unique molecular identifiers tagged the TCRbeta library. TCRdb used MiXCR to reprocess the PCR reads, holding one entry per CDR3 protein. The sample holds more than 550,000 distinct CDR3 sequences, about 10% seen once. Trimming removed 5 bases at V and 5 bases at J, with 13 bases between. CDR3 size: 13 residues. CDR1 is SGHTA and CDR2 is FQGTGA in the germline V gene. This sequence originates from a human donor who donated a stem cell graft to a child with acute myeloid leukemia. The chain is built from TRBV7-3 and TRBJ2-7; tentative D call: TRBD1 (6 bases). The specimen was PBMCs from the stem cell graft donor, collected from the stem cell graft. The CDR3 protein is CASSQGQGNEQYF. The DNA of the CDR3 is TGTGCCAGCAGCCAGGGGCAAGGGAACGAGCAGTACTTC.